This TCR beta chain was observed in a study of beta chain features in type 1 diabetes. Turning to this clone: Antigen specificity is unknown.

This CDR3 has 14 residues. V lost 3 bases, J lost 0 bases, and 7 bases lay in between. Germline lookup yields CDR1 MDHEN and CDR2 SYDVKM. General study findings and limits: TCRB CDR3s from Type 1 diabetes patients were moderately but significantly shorter in all four CD4+ subsets.

The isolated RNA, all of it, was reverse transcribed, so expressed TCRB transcripts were what got sequenced. Method: immunoSEQ multiplex PCR; TCRdb's copy keeps in-frame clones and lacks some. The table has about 400,000 clones, over 9.5% seen once. V and J are TRBV28 and TRBJ2-3; D gene ambiguous. The sequenced material came from naive CD4+ T cells from blood. The sequence derives from a woman aged 18-35 years with type 1 diabetes. In DNA form, the CDR3 reads TGTGCCAGCAGTTTTCCCCCTAGCACAGATACGCAGTATTTT. It yields the protein CASSFPPSTDTQYF. Together with reference TRBV28 and TRBJ2-3, the CDR3 gives the full variable domain: DVKVTQSSRYLVKRTGEKVFLECVQDMDHENMFWYRQDPGLGLRLIYFSYDVKMKEKGDIPEGYSVSREKKERFSLILESASTNQTSMYLCASSFPPSTDTQYFGPGTRLTVL.